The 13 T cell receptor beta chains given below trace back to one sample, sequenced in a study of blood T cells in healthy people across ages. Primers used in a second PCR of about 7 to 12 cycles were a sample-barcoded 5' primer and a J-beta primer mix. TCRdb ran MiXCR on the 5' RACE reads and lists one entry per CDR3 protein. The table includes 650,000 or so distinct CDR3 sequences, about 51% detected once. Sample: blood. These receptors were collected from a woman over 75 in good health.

CDR3: CASSPTSPSYEQYF. The CDR3 nucleotides read TGTGCCAGCAGCCCTACATCCCCCTCCTACGAGCAGTACTTC. V gene TRBV7-3 combines with J gene TRBJ2-7, with D uncertain. CDR1 is SGHTA and CDR2 is FQGTGA in the germline V gene. V dropped 5 bases and J dropped 0 bases, with 11 bases sitting between them. The CDR3 contains 14 residues.

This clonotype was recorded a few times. CDR3 DNA sequence: TGTGCCAGCAGACCCGCTCTAGCGGGAGCCGAAACGCAGTATTTT. Translated, it gives CASRPALAGAETQYF. The chain uses TRBV27 and TRBJ2-3; 10 bases align to TRBD2. CDR3 length equals 15 residues. V was clipped by 6 bases and J by 9 bases; unmatched bases: 12. Per germline, CDR1 MNHEY and CDR2 SMNVEV (reference sequence).

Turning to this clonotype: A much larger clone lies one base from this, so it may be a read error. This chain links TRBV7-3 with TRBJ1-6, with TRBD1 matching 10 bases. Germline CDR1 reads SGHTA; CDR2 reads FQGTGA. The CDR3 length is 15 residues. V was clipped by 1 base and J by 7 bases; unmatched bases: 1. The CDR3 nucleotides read TGTGCCAGCAGCTTAAAGGGACAGGGGAATTCACCCCTCCACTTT. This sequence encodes CASSLKGQGNSPLHF.

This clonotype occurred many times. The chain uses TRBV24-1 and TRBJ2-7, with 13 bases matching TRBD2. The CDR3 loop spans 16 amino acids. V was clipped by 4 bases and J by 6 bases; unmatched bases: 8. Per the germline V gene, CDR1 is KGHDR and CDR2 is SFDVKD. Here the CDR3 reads CATSDPGLAGKGEQYF. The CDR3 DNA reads TGTGCCACCAGTGACCCGGGACTAGCGGGAAAGGGCGAGCAGTACTTC.

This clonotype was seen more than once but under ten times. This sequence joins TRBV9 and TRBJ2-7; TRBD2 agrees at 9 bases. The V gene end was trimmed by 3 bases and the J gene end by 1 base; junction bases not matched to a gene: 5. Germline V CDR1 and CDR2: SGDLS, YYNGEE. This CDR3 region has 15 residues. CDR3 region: CASSAPSGKSYEQYF. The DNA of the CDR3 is TGTGCCAGCAGCGCCCCTAGCGGGAAATCCTACGAGCAGTACTTC.

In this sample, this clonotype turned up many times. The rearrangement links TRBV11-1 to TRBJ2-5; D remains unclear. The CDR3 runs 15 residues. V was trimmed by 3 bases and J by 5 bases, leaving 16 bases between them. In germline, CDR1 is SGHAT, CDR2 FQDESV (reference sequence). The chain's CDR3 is CASSFIRAQRETQYF. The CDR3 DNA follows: TGTGCCAGCAGCTTCATCCGGGCTCAACGGGAGACCCAGTACTTC.

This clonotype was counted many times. Here the CDR3 reads CASSEGGQETQYF. DNA for the CDR3: TGTGCCAGCAGTGAGGGAGGCCAAGAGACCCAGTACTTC. J is TRBJ2-5 and V is TRBV2, with D possibly matching TRBD2 (6 bases). Per the germline V gene, CDR1 is SNHLY and CDR2 is FYNNEI. V dropped 3 bases and J dropped 1 base, with 6 bases sitting between them. CDR3 size: 13 residues.

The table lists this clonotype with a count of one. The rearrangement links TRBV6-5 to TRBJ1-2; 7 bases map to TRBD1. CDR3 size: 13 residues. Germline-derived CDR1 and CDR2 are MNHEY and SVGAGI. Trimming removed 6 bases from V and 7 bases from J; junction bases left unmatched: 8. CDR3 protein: CASRTTGVSGYTF. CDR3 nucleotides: TGTGCCAGCAGAACCACAGGGGTGAGTGGCTACACCTTC.

The DNA for the CDR3 is TGCAGTGCCCCATCCTCTTGGGGGGGTGAGCAGTTCTTC. It specifies CSAPSSWGGEQFF. The V and J genes are TRBV20-1 and TRBJ2-1; TRBD2 aligns across 7 bases. V lost 6 bases to trimming and J lost 9 bases; unmatched junction nucleotides: 11. The CDR3 consists of 13 residues. The germline CDR1 and CDR2 sequences are DFQATT and SNEGSKA (reference sequence).

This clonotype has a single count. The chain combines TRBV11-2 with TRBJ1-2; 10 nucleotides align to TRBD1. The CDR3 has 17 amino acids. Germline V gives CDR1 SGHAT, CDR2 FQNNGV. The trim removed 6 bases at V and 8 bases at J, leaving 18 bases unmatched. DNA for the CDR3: TGTGCCAGCAGGCCACATCAAACGGGACAGGGGAAAGCAGGCTACACCTTC. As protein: CASRPHQTGQGKAGYTF.

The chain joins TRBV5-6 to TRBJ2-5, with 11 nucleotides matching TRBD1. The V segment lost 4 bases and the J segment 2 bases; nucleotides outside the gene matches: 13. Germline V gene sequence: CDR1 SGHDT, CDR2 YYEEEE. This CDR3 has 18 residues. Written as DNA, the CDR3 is TGTGCCAGCAGCCTCGTACCCTTGGGGACAGGGGGGCAAGAGACCCAGTACTTC. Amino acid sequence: CASSLVPLGTGGQETQYF.

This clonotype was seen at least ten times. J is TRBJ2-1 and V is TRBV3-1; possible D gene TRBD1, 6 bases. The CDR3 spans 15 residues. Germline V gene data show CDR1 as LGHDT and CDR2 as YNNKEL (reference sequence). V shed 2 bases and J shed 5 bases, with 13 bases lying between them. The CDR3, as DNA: TGTGCCAGCAGCCAACCACAGGGCAGAAACAATGAGCAGTTCTTC. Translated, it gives CASSQPQGRNNEQFF.

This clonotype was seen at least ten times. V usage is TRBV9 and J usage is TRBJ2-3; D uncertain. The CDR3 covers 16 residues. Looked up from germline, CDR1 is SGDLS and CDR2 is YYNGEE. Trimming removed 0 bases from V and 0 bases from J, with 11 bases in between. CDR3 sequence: CASSVGVSPSTDTQYF. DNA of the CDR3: TGTGCCAGCAGCGTAGGCGTCTCCCCTAGCACAGATACGCAGTATTTT.